This entry lists 27 T cell receptor beta chains sequenced from one sample in a study of shared T cell receptors in the human thymus. Profiled with immunoSEQ multiplex PCR; TCRdb holds only in-frame clones, not every one. Among 600,000 or so clones listed, roughly 86% were seen once. The same data also contributed to another study, on human thymus T cells.

The sequencing input was thymocytes. The receptors come from a boy younger than two with a congenital heart defect.

This chain uses TRBV6-1 with TRBJ2-1; D unresolved. V was trimmed by 2 bases and J by 4 bases, leaving 12 bases between them. Germline V CDR1 and CDR2: MNHNS, SASEGT. The length of the CDR3 is 15 residues. The CDR3: CASSEWLSSYNEQFF. The CDR3, as DNA: TGTGCCAGCAGTGAATGGCTTAGCTCTTACAATGAGCAGTTCTTC.

J is TRBJ1-1 and V is TRBV29-1; 9 nucleotides agree with TRBD1. Germline V gene data show CDR1 as SQVTM and CDR2 as ANQGSEA. V was pared by 4 bases and J by 3 bases, with 12 bases of the junction left unmatched. The CDR3 has 16 amino acids. This chain's CDR3 is CSVGGPPGQGDTEAFF. The CDR3 DNA sequence: TGCAGCGTTGGGGGGCCACCGGGACAGGGAGACACTGAAGCTTTCTTT.

The genes are TRBV28 and TRBJ1-3; 11 nucleotides match TRBD1. CDR3 length: 14 amino acids. CDR1 and CDR2 from the germline V gene are MDHEN and SYDVKM. Losses at the gene ends were 9 bases for V and 2 bases for J; bases not matched to a gene: 3. The CDR3 region has the DNA TGTGCCAGTTTGGACAGGGGGCCTGGAAACACCATATATTTT. This translates into CASLDRGPGNTIYF.

The J gene is TRBJ2-1, the V gene TRBV5-1, with 9 bases lining up with TRBD1. Germline assignment: CDR1 SGHRS and CDR2 YFSETQ. The CDR3 runs 16 residues. V gave up 0 bases and J gave up 7 bases; unmatched junction bases: 8. Here the CDR3 DNA reads TGCGCCAGCAGCTTGGCCTCACAGGGGGCGAAGAATGAGCAGTTCTTC. It encodes CASSLASQGAKNEQFF.

The rearrangement uses TRBV4-3 and TRBJ2-7; D is undetermined. In germline, CDR1 is LGHNA, CDR2 YSLEER. The CDR3 runs to 13 residues. V dropped 0 bases and J dropped 6 bases, with 9 bases sitting between them. The DNA of the CDR3 is TGCGCCAGCAGCCAAGATGTTGCGGCCGAGCAGTACTTC. Its protein is CASSQDVAAEQYF.

V gene TRBV28 combines with J gene TRBJ2-5; 9 bases line up with TRBD2. The V gene's germline CDR1 is MDHEN and CDR2 SYDVKM. The V gene end was trimmed by 4 bases and the J gene end by 2 bases; junction bases not matched to a gene: 20. CDR3 length: 20 amino acids. The DNA for the CDR3 is TGTGCCAGCAGTTCCCAATGCCCCTTTGGCGGGAGGGAGGGTCAAGAGACCCAGTACTTC. Protein sequence: CASSSQCPFGGREGQETQYF. The variable domain in full, with the rest retrieved from reference TRBV28 and TRBJ2-5, is DVKVTQSSRYLVKRTGEKVFLECVQDMDHENMFWYRQDPGLGLRLIYFSYDVKMKEKGDIPEGYSVSREKKERFSLILESASTNQTSMYLCASSSQCPFGGREGQETQYFGPGTRLLVL.

The CDR3 nucleotides read TGTGCCAGCAGTTCAGGGGGGCACACCATATATTTT. Its protein is CASSSGGHTIYF. This chain uses TRBV11-2 with TRBJ1-3; 7 nucleotides line up with TRBD1. Trimming removed 6 bases from V and 8 bases from J; junction bases left unmatched: 4. Germline CDR1 and CDR2: SGHAT and FQNNGV. This CDR3 has 12 residues.

Notes on this clone: At one end, the junction sequence differs from germline, possibly due to a read error. CDR3 DNA sequence: TGTGCTAGCAGCCCGACCAGACTAGCGGGGGGGCAGAAGACCCAGTACTTC. Translating gives CASSPTRLAGGQKTQYF. This chain joins TRBV7-6 and TRBJ2-5; 14 nucleotides agree with TRBD2. This CDR3 is built from 17 residues. Germline V gene sequence: CDR1 SGHVS, CDR2 FNYEAQ.

This clone was picked up a small number of times. The V and J genes are TRBV5-4 and TRBJ2-3; weak D call: TRBD2 (6 bases). V was shortened by 5 bases and J by 6 bases, with 10 bases between the two germline ends. The germline gives CDR1 SGHNT, CDR2 YYREEE (reference sequence). The CDR3 sequence is 12 residues long. The CDR3 coding sequence is TGTGCCAGCAGGCGGGGTGGTGATACGCAGTATTTT. Its protein product is CASRRGGDTQYF.

V is TRBV21-1 and J is TRBJ2-1; whether TRBD1, the table's D call, matches the DNA was not checked. TRBV21-1 is a recognized pseudogene. CDR3 length equals 17 residues. This chain's CDR3 is CASSKENGQGNRGEQFF. The DNA for the CDR3 is TGTGCCAGCAGCAAGGAGAACGGACAAGGGAACCGAGGTGAGCAGTTCTTC.

The chain recombines TRBV10-3 with TRBJ2-7, with D perhaps TRBD2 (6 bases). The CDR3 has 17 residues. V lost 6 bases and J lost 3, with 24 bases in between. The V gene's germline CDR1 is ENHRY and CDR2 SYGVKD. DNA of the CDR3: TGTGCCATCAGAGAGCACCAAGGGACGGCGGGGAACTACGAGCAGTACTTC. Its translation: CAIREHQGTAGNYEQYF.

The rearrangement links TRBV28 to TRBJ1-5; D gene uncertain. Trimming stripped 3 bases from V and 0 bases from J, with 24 bases between. Germline V lookup: CDR1 MDHEN, CDR2 SYDVKM. The CDR3 consists of 20 residues. CDR3 coding DNA: TGTGCCAGCAGTTTCTACCCGGCCGGCACTGGGAGACATAGCAATCAGCCCCAGCATTTT. The encoded protein is CASSFYPAGTGRHSNQPQHF. Full variable domain (missing parts from reference TRBV28 and TRBJ1-5): DVKVTQSSRYLVKRTGEKVFLECVQDMDHENMFWYRQDPGLGLRLIYFSYDVKMKEKGDIPEGYSVSREKKERFSLILESASTNQTSMYLCASSFYPAGTGRHSNQPQHFGDGTRLSIL.

The V and J genes are TRBV7-4 and TRBJ2-5; TRBD1 might be the D (5 bases). CDR1 and CDR2 (germline): SGHVT, SQSDAQ. There are 13 residues in the CDR3. V lost 3 bases, J lost 2 bases, and 7 bases lay in between. CDR3 region: CASSFRQQETQYF. The CDR3 bases are TGTGCCAGCAGCTTCCGACAGCAAGAGACCCAGTACTTC.

The chain uses TRBV27 and TRBJ2-7; no definite D call. This CDR3 is built from 11 residues. The ends were cut back, 6 bases at V and 5 bases at J, with 8 bases in the middle. CDR1 and CDR2 (germline): MNHEY, SMNVEV (reference sequence). CDR3 sequence: CASSPFDEQYF. Here the CDR3 DNA reads TGTGCCAGCAGCCCCTTTGACGAGCAGTACTTC.

The count of this clone is one. The rearrangement joins TRBV11-2 to TRBJ2-7; 9 bases are a match to TRBD2. Germline CDR1 and CDR2: SGHAT and FQNNGV. V shed 1 base, J shed 10 bases, and the junction held 11 bases outside the gene matches. This CDR3 has 15 residues. CDR3 region: CASSLGGTSLVIQYF. CDR3 in DNA: TGTGCCAGCAGCTTAGGAGGGACTAGCTTGGTTATACAGTACTTC.

The chain recombines TRBV18 with TRBJ1-5; D uncertain. Germline CDR1 is KGHSH and CDR2 is LQKENI. The V and J ends lost 0 bases and 4 bases respectively, with 16 bases between them. The CDR3 contains 17 residues. DNA of the CDR3: TGTGCCAGCTCACCACCGGGGAGGAGTCTACTGAATCAGCCCCAGCATTTT. This codes for CASSPPGRSLLNQPQHF.

V and J are TRBV4-3 and TRBJ2-7, with 8 bases identical to TRBD1. Germline CDR1 is LGHNA and CDR2 is YSLEER. The CDR3 length is 16 residues. The junction had 12 bases not matched to a gene; V was cut back by 3 bases and J by 5 bases. The CDR3: CASSHRQGAKRDEQYF. CDR3 sequence (DNA): TGCGCCAGCAGCCATAGGCAGGGGGCGAAGCGGGACGAGCAGTACTTC.

In its sample, this clone was seen a few times. The CDR3 DNA sequence: TGTGCCACCCTGACAGGGGCGGCCTACGAGCAGTACTTC. This encodes CATLTGAAYEQYF. The J gene is TRBJ2-7, the V gene TRBV6-6; 8 bases map to TRBD1. The CDR3 has 13 amino acids. The junction had 7 bases not matched to a gene; V was cut back by 10 bases and J by 2 bases. Germline V lookup: CDR1 MNHNY, CDR2 SVGAGI (reference sequence).

This chain links TRBV14 with TRBJ1-1, with D uncertain. The V gene's germline CDR1 is SGHDN and CDR2 FVKESK. Trimming stripped 2 bases from V and 0 bases from J, with 22 bases between. The CDR3 runs to 19 residues. The CDR3 DNA reads TGTGCCAGCAGCCAATCCCTGACGATTACCGGGGTGATGAACACTGAAGCTTTCTTT. This translates into CASSQSLTITGVMNTEAFF.

The chain employs TRBV7-8 and TRBJ2-7, with TRBD2 matching 10 bases. The CDR3 totals 16 residues. Germline trimming cut 5 bases from V and 2 bases from J; bases unmatched to any gene: 9. Germline CDR1 SGHVS, CDR2 FQNEAQ. CDR3 sequence reads: CASSTRIAGGTYEQYF. The CDR3 nucleotides are TGTGCCAGCAGCACCCGAATAGCGGGAGGAACCTACGAGCAGTACTTC.

The chain combines TRBV28 with TRBJ2-7; 7 nucleotides line up with TRBD2. Per germline, CDR1 MDHEN and CDR2 SYDVKM. There are 16 residues in the CDR3. Trimming took 7 bases from V and 3 from J; bases not matched to a gene: 15. The CDR3: CASTPDRGELGYEQYF. The CDR3 nucleotides read TGTGCCAGCACCCCGGACCGGGGGGAATTGGGCTACGAGCAGTACTTC.

The chain employs TRBV9 and TRBJ2-5; 8 nucleotides line up with TRBD1. Looked up from germline, CDR1 is SGDLS and CDR2 is YYNGEE. After removal of 0 bases from V and 1 base from J, the junction contained 5 bases not matched to a gene. The length of the CDR3 is 16 residues. CDR3 loop: CASSVGGQDPQETQYF. The DNA for the CDR3 is TGTGCCAGCAGCGTAGGGGGACAGGACCCCCAAGAGACCCAGTACTTC.

J is TRBJ1-1 and V is TRBV5-5; the D gene is possibly TRBD1 (6 bases). The germline gives CDR1 SGHKS, CDR2 YYEKEE (reference sequence). V dropped 4 bases and J dropped 5 bases, with 15 bases sitting between them. The CDR3 totals 14 residues. As DNA, the CDR3 is TGTGCCAGCAGCCTAAGGCACAGGGAGACTGAAGCTTTCTTT. This translates into CASSLRHRETEAFF.

The rearrangement joins TRBV7-9 to TRBJ2-2; D may be TRBD1 (5 bases). The germline V gene has CDR1 SEHNR and CDR2 FQNEAQ (reference sequence). There are 16 residues in the CDR3. V lost 1 base, J lost 1 base, and 10 bases lay in between. CDR3 residues: CASSLDQDKNTGELFF. In DNA form, the CDR3 reads TGTGCCAGCAGCTTAGATCAGGACAAGAACACCGGGGAGCTGTTTTTT.

The J gene is TRBJ1-5, the V gene TRBV19; maybe TRBD1 (5 bases). The V end lost 5 bases, the J end lost 6 bases, and 11 bases lay between the germline ends. Germline V gene sequence: CDR1 LNHDA, CDR2 SQIVND (reference sequence). The CDR3 loop spans 13 amino acids. CDR3 nucleotides: TGTGCCAGTAGTGGCAGGGTCGGTCAGCCCCAGCATTTT. Its protein product is CASSGRVGQPQHF.

The rearrangement links TRBV28 to TRBJ1-2; 7 bases match TRBD1. V gave up 2 bases and J gave up 4 bases; unmatched junction bases: 4. The CDR3 loop spans 14 amino acids. Germline V CDR1 and CDR2: MDHEN, SYDVKM. The CDR3 nucleotides are TGTGCCAGCAGTTTAAACAGGGGCCCCTATGGCTACACCTTC. Its translation is CASSLNRGPYGYTF.

This clone has just one count. The junction departs from germline at one end; a sequencing error may be responsible. The rearrangement links TRBV7-7 to TRBJ2-2; 7 bases map to TRBD1. This CDR3 has 16 residues. CDR1 is SSHAT, CDR2 FNYEAQ, per germline (reference sequence). The CDR3 coding sequence is TGTGCTAGCAGTCTCTCGGACAGGCCGAACACCGGGGAGCTGTTTTTT. Its protein is CASSLSDRPNTGELFF.